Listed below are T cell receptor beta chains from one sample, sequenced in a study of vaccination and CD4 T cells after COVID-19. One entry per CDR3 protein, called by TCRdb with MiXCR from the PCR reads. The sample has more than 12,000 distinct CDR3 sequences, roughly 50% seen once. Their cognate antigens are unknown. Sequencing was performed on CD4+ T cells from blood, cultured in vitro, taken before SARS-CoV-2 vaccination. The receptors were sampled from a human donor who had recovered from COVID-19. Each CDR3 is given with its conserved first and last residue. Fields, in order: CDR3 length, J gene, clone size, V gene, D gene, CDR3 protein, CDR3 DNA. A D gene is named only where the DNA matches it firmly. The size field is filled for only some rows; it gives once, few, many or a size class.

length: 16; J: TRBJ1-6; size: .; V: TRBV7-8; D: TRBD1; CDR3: CASSPLRGQRTSPLHF; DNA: TGTGCCAGCAGCCCACTTAGGGGACAGCGAACTTCACCCCTCCACTTT
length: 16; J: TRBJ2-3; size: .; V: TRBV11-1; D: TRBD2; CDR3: CASSPNAGAVSDTQYF; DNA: TGTGCCAGCAGCCCTAACGCGGGAGCGGTGTCAGATACGCAGTATTTT
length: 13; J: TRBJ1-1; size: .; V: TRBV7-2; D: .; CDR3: CASRRQPNTEAFF; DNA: TGTGCCAGCAGACGACAACCGAACACTGAAGCTTTCTTT
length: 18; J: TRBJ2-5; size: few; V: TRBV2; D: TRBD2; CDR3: CASSEIPPLILREGTQYF; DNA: TGTGCCAGCAGTGAGATTCCACCCCTTATATTGCGGGAGGGAACCCAGTACTTC
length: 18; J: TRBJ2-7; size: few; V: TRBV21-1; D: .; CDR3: CASSKGAVGQLNSYEQYF; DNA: TGTGCCAGCAGCAAAGGTGCGGTAGGACAGCTTAACTCCTACGAGCAGTACTTC
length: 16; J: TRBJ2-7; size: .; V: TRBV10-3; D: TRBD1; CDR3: CAISERGTGNRYEQYF; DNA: TGTGCCATCAGTGAGCGAGGGACAGGGAATAGGTACGAGCAGTACTTC
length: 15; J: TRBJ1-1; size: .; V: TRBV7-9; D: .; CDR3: CASNPTGRVNTEAFF; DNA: TGTGCCAGCAACCCAACAGGGAGGGTGAACACTGAAGCTTTCTTT
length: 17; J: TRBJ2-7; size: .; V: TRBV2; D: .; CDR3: CASSEAERWGARYEQYF; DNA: TGTGCCAGCAGTGAAGCGGAGCGTTGGGGGGCCCGCTACGAGCAGTACTTC
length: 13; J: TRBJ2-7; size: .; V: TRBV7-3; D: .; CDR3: CARSFGPPYEQYF; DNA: TGTGCCAGAAGCTTCGGGCCCCCCTACGAGCAGTACTTC
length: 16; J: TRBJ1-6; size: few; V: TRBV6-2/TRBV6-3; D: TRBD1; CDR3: CASSRTGGRYNSPLHF; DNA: TGTGCCAGCAGCCGGACAGGAGGCCGTTATAATTCACCCCTCCACTTT
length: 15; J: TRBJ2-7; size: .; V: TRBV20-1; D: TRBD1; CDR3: CSARDPGQGIYEQYF; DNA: TGCAGTGCTAGAGATCCGGGACAGGGGATCTACGAGCAGTACTTC
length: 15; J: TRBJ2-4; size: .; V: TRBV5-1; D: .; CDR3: CASSLAPPPENIQYF; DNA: TGCGCCAGCAGCTTGGCCCCTCCGCCGGAAAACATTCAGTACTTC
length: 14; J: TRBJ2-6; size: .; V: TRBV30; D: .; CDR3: CAWRQMLRANVLTF; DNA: TGTGCCTGGAGGCAGATGTTACGGGCCAACGTCCTGACTTTC
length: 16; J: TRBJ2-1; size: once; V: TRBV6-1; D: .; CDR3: CASSEADGVGGNEQFF; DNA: TGTGCCAGCAGTGAAGCAGACGGAGTTGGAGGCAATGAGCAGTTCTTC
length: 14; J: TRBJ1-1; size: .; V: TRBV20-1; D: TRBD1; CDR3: CSAPTGPVGTEAFF; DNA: TGCAGTGCGCCGACAGGGCCGGTTGGCACTGAAGCTTTCTTT
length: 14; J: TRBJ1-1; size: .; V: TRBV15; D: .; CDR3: CATSKTIMNTEAFF; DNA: TGTGCCACCAGCAAGACGATAATGAACACTGAAGCTTTCTTT
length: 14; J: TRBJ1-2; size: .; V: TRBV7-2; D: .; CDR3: CASSPKRDVGGYTF; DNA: TGTGCCAGCAGCCCAAAGCGGGATGTGGGTGGCTACACCTTC
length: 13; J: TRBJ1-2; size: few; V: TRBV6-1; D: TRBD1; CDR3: CASSRQGVYGYTF; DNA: TGTGCCAGCAGTCGACAGGGGGTCTATGGCTACACCTTC
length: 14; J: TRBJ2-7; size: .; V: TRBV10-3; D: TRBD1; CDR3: CAIRGDRGSYEQYF; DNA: TGTGCCATCAGGGGGGACAGGGGTTCCTACGAGCAGTACTTC
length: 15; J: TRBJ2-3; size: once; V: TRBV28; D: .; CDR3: CASSLGGSGTDTQYF; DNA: TGTGCCAGCAGTTTAGGAGGGAGCGGCACAGATACGCAGTATTTT
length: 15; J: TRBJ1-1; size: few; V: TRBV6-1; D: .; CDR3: CASTEGRGWDTEAFF; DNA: TGTGCCAGCACCGAAGGTCGTGGGTGGGATACTGAAGCTTTCTTT
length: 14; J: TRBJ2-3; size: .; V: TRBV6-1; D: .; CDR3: CASSEALEIDTQYF; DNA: TGTGCCAGCAGTGAAGCGCTAGAAATAGATACGCAGTATTTT
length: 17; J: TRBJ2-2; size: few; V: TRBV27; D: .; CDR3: CASRRDRSPLNTGELFF; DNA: TGTGCCAGCAGAAGGGACCGAAGTCCTCTGAACACCGGGGAGCTGTTTTTT
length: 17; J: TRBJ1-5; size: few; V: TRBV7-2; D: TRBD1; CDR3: CASSSESGTGRGQPQHF; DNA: TGTGCCAGCAGCTCCGAATCCGGGACAGGTAGGGGTCAGCCCCAGCATTTT
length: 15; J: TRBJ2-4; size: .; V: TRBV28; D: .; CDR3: CASSSPGAPPYIQYF; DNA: TGTGCCAGCAGTAGCCCGGGAGCGCCCCCGTACATTCAGTACTTC
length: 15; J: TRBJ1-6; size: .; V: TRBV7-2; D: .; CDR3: CASSLNRVGNSPLHF; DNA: TGTGCCAGCAGCCTTAACAGGGTAGGGAATTCACCCCTCCACTTT
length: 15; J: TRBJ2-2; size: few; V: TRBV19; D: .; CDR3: CASTQPLAGTGELFF; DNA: TGTGCCAGTACCCAGCCACTAGCTGGCACCGGGGAGCTGTTTTTT
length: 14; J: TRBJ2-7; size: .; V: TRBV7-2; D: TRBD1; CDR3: CASSLVQGSYEQYF; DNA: TGTGCCAGCAGCTTAGTACAGGGGTCCTACGAGCAGTACTTC
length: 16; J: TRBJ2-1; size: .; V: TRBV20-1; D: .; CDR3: CSASDHEGSSYNEQFF; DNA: TGCAGTGCTAGTGATCACGAGGGTAGCTCCTACAATGAGCAGTTCTTC
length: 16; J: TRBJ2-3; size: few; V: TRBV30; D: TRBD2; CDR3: CAWQGTSGSGADTQYF; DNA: TGTGCCTGGCAAGGGACTAGCGGGAGCGGAGCAGATACGCAGTATTTT
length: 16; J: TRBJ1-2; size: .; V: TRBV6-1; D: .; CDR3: CASRLQGADSLYGYTF; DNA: TGTGCCAGCAGGCTACAGGGAGCCGACTCCCTCTATGGCTACACCTTC
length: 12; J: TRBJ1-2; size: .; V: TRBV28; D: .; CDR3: CASSLGVAHYTF; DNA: TGTGCCAGCAGTCTGGGGGTGGCCCACTACACCTTC
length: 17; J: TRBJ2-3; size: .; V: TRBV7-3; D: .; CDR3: CASSSGGRLSSTDTQYF; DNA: TGTGCCAGCAGCTCCGGGGGACGGTTGAGTAGCACAGATACGCAGTATTTT
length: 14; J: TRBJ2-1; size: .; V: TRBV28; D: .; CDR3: CASSPPNRYNEQFF; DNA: TGTGCCAGCAGTCCGCCCAACCGATACAATGAGCAGTTCTTC
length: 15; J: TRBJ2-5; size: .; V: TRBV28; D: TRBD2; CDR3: CASSLSEREGRAQYF; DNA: TGTGCCAGCAGTTTATCAGAGCGGGAGGGCCGAGCCCAGTACTTC
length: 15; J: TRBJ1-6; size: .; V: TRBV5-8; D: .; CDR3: CASSLQRGPNSPLHF; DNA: TGTGCCAGCAGCTTGCAGCGGGGTCCAAATTCACCCCTCCACTTT
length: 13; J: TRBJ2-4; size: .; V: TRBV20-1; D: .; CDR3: CSASGRTKNIQYF; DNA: TGCAGTGCTAGCGGGCGGACCAAAAACATTCAGTACTTC
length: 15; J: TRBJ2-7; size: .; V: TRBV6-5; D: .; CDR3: CASSWDLARLHEQYF; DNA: TGTGCCAGCAGTTGGGATCTAGCGAGGCTCCACGAGCAGTACTTC
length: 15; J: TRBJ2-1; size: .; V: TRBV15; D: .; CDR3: CATSRDFQVYNEQFF; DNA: TGTGCCACCAGCAGAGACTTTCAGGTCTACAATGAGCAGTTCTTC
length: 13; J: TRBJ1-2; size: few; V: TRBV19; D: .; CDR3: CASSKAGIYGYTF; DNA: TGTGCCAGTAGTAAGGCCGGGATCTATGGCTACACCTTC
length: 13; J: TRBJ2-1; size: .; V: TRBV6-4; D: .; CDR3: CASSASESNEQFF; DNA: TGTGCCAGCAGTGCTAGCGAGAGCAATGAGCAGTTCTTC
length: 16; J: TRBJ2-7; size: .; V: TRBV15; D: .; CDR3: CATSRALGGRSYEQYF; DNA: TGTGCCACCAGCAGAGCTCTGGGGGGAAGGAGCTACGAGCAGTACTTC
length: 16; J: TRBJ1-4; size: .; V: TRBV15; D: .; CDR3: CATSSGGLRTNEKLFF; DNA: TGTGCCACCAGCAGTGGCGGCCTGAGGACTAATGAAAAACTGTTTTTT
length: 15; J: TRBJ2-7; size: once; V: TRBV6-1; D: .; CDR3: CASSERPGQSYEQYF; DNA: TGTGCCAGCAGTGAAAGGCCGGGTCAGTCCTACGAGCAGTACTTC
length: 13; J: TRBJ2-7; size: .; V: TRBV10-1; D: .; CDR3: CASTRQSLYEQYF; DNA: TGCGCCAGCACCAGACAGTCCCTCTACGAGCAGTACTTC
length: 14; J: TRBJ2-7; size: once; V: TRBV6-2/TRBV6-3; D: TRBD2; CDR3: CASILAVSSGEQYF; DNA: TGTGCCAGCATACTAGCGGTCTCTTCCGGAGAGCAGTACTTC
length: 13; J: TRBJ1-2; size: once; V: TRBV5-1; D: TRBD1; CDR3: CASSWDRGYGYTF; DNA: TGCGCCAGCAGCTGGGACAGGGGTTATGGCTACACCTTC
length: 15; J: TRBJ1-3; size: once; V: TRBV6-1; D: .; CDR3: CASSELGYSGNTIYF; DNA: TGTGCCAGCAGTGAACTCGGGTACTCTGGAAACACCATATATTTT
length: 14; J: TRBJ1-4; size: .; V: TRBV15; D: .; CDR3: CATSPRGGNEKLFF; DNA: TGTGCCACCAGCCCCCGGGGGGGGAATGAAAAACTGTTTTTT
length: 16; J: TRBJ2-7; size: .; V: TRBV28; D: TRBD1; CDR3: CASSSPTGAFSYEQYF; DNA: TGTGCCAGCAGTTCCCCGACAGGGGCGTTCTCCTACGAGCAGTACTTC
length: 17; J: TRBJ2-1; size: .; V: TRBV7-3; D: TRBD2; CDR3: CASSPALGLVSYDEQFF; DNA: TGTGCCAGCAGCCCGGCCTTGGGACTAGTATCGTACGATGAGCAGTTCTTC
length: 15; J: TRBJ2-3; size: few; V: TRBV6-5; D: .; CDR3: CASSYPSAQRGTQYF; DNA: TGTGCCAGCAGTTACCCTAGCGCCCAACGGGGTACGCAGTATTTT
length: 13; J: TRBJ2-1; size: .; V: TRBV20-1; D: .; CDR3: CSATSGYSNEQFF; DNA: TGCAGTGCTACATCAGGGTATTCGAATGAGCAGTTCTTC
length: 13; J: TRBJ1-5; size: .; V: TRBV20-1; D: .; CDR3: CSAQRQQNQPQHF; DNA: TGCAGTGCCCAGAGGCAACAGAATCAGCCCCAGCATTTT
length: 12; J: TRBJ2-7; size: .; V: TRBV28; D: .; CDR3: CATVRTTSEQYF; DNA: TGTGCCACCGTTAGGACAACCTCCGAGCAGTACTTC
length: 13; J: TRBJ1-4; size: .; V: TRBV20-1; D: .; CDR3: CSASPGGNEKLFF; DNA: TGCAGTGCTAGCCCCGGGGGCAATGAAAAACTGTTTTTT
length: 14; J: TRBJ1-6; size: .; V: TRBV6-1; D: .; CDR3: CASSVSSYNSPLHF; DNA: TGTGCCAGCAGTGTGAGCTCCTATAATTCACCCCTCCACTTT
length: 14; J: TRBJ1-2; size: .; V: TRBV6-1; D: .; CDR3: CASSEAEFNYGYTF; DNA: TGTGCCAGCAGTGAAGCTGAATTCAACTATGGCTACACCTTC
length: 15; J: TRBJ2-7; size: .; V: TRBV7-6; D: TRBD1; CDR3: CASSLEDRGNFEQYF; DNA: TGTGCCAGCAGCTTGGAGGACAGGGGAAATTTCGAGCAGTACTTC